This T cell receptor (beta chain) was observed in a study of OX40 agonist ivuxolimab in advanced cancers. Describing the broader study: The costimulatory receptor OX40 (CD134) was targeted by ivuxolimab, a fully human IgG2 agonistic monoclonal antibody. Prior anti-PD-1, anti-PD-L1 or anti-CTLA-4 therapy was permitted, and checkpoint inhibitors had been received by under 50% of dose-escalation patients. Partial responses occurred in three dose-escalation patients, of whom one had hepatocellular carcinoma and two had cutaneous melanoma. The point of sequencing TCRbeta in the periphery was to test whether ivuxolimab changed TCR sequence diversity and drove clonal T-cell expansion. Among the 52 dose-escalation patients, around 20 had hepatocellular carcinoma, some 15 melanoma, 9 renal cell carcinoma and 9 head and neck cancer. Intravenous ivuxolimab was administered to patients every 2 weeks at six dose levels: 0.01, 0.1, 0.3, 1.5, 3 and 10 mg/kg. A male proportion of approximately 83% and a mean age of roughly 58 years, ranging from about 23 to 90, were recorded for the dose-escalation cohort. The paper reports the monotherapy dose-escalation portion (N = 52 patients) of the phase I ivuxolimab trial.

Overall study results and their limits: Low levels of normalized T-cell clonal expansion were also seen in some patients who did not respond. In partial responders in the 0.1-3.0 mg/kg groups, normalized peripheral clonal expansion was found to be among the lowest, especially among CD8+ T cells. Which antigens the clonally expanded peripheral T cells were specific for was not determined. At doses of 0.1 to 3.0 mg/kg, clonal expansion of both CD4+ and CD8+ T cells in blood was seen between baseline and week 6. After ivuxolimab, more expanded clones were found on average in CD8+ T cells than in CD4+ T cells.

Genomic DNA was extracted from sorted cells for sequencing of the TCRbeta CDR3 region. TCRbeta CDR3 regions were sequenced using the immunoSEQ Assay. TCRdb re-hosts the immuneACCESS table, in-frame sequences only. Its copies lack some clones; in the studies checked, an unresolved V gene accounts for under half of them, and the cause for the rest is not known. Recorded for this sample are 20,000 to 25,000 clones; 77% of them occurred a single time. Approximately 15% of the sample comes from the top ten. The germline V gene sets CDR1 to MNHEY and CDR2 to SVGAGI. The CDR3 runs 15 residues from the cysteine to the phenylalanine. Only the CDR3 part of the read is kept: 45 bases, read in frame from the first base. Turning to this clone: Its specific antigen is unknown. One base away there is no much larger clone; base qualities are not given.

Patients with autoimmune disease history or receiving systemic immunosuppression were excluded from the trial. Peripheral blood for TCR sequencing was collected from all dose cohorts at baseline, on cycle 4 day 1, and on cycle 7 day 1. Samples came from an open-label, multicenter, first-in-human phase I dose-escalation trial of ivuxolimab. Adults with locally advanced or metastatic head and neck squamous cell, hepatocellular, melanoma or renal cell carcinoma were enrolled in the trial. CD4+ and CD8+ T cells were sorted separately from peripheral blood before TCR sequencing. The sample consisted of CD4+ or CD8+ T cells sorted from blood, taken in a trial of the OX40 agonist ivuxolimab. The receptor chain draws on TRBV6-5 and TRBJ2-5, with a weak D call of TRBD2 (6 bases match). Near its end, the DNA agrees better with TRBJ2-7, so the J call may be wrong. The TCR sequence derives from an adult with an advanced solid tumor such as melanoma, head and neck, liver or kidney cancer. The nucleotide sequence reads TGTGCCAGCAGTTACGGGGGGAAGAGCTCCTACGAGCAGTACTTC. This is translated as CASSYGGKSSYEQYF.